These T cell receptor beta chains were read from a single sample in a study of identical twins. TCRdb fed the 5' RACE reads into MiXCR, producing one record per CDR3 protein. The repertoire holds 500,000 or so distinct CDR3 sequences, with about 14% as singletons. These sequences were also reported in another study, on yellow fever vaccine responses in identical twins.

The sequencing sample was made of CD4+ T cells sorted from blood. The receptors derive from a woman aged 18-29 years in good health. Both conserved end residues are part of each CDR3. A D gene is named only where the DNA matches it firmly. Size tells how often a clone was seen (once, few, many) or the class of an expanded clone, and some rows leave it out.

>TRBV28|.|TRBJ2-7|few
CASSPNGGGPTYEQYF
TGTGCCAGCAGCCCGAATGGTGGGGGACCAACCTACGAGCAGTACTTC
>TRBV6-1|TRBD2|TRBJ2-7|few
CASSPGLAGGGPYEQYF
TGTGCCAGCAGTCCCGGACTAGCGGGGGGAGGACCCTACGAGCAGTACTTC
>TRBV5-1|.|TRBJ2-4|.
CASSFQGDIQYF
TGCGCCAGCAGCTTTCAGGGTGACATTCAGTACTTC
>TRBV6-1|TRBD1|TRBJ2-5|.
CASSGQNRGLNQETQYF
TGTGCCAGCAGTGGTCAGAACAGGGGGCTGAACCAAGAGACCCAGTACTTC
>TRBV6-2/TRBV6-3|.|TRBJ1-2|few
CASSTTTGGGYTF
TGTGCCAGCAGTACAACGACAGGAGGAGGCTACACCTTC
>TRBV5-1|TRBD2|TRBJ2-3|few
CASSGRLAGGPDTQYF
TGCGCCAGCAGCGGGAGACTAGCGGGGGGGCCCGATACGCAGTATTTT
>TRBV6-2/TRBV6-3|TRBD2|TRBJ2-5|.
CASSYPGTSGQETQYF
TGTGCCAGCAGTTACCCAGGGACTAGCGGCCAAGAGACCCAGTACTTC
>TRBV5-1|.|TRBJ2-1|many
CASSLGDTYNEQFF
TGCGCCAGCAGCTTGGGGGACACCTACAATGAGCAGTTCTTC
>TRBV7-9|.|TRBJ2-7|few
CASRKSGFDYEQYF
TGTGCCAGCAGGAAGAGCGGGTTTGACTACGAGCAGTACTTC
>TRBV19|.|TRBJ2-2|few
CASIGGNGLNTGELFF
TGTGCCAGCATTGGCGGGAACGGTCTCAACACCGGGGAGCTGTTTTTT
>TRBV28|.|TRBJ1-5|few
CASSLPGSSNQPQHF
TGTGCCAGCAGTTTACCCGGATCTAGCAATCAGCCCCAGCATTTT
>TRBV7-2|.|TRBJ1-2|many
CASSLSSANYGYTF
TGTGCCAGCAGCTTATCGTCAGCTAACTATGGCTACACCTTC
>TRBV12-3/TRBV12-4|.|TRBJ1-1|once
CASSLFPENTEAFF
TGTGCCAGCAGTTTATTTCCCGAGAACACTGAAGCTTTCTTT
>TRBV6-5|.|TRBJ2-7|.
CASSYSLPGTYEQYF
TGTGCCAGCAGTTACTCGTTGCCCGGTACCTACGAGCAGTACTTC
>TRBV7-3|.|TRBJ1-1|few
CASSLTGIGASTEAFF
TGTGCCAGCAGCTTGACGGGGATTGGGGCGAGCACTGAAGCTTTCTTT
>TRBV27|.|TRBJ2-6|.
CASSSESAGANVLTF
TGTGCCAGCAGTTCGGAGAGCGCTGGGGCCAACGTCCTGACTTTC
>TRBV12-3/TRBV12-4|.|TRBJ2-7|many
CASSSNIKYEQYF
TGTGCCAGCAGTTCCAACATAAAATACGAGCAGTACTTC
>TRBV28|TRBD2|TRBJ2-5|.
CASSLGGGLRKETQYF
TGTGCCAGCAGTTTAGGCGGGGGGCTTAGAAAGGAGACCCAGTACTTC
>TRBV20-1|TRBD2|TRBJ2-5|few
CSASTSGGLSETQYF
TGCAGTGCTAGTACCAGCGGGGGGTTATCGGAGACCCAGTACTTC
>TRBV25-1|TRBD1|TRBJ2-5|.
CASSEYTGTGGETQYF
TGTGCCAGCAGTGAATATACCGGGACAGGGGGCGAGACCCAGTACTTC
>TRBV7-9|.|TRBJ2-6|few
CASSLEGASGANVLTF
TGTGCCAGCAGCTTAGAAGGGGCCTCAGGCGCCAACGTCCTGACTTTC
>TRBV18|.|TRBJ2-2|few
CASSPTNANTGELFF
TGTGCCAGCTCACCTACTAATGCGAACACCGGGGAGCTGTTTTTT
>TRBV20-1|.|TRBJ2-5|.
CSARGMGPHNAQYF
TGCAGTGCTAGAGGCATGGGACCCCATAATGCCCAGTACTTC
>TRBV7-2|TRBD2|TRBJ2-1|few
CASSLARGASGSFEQFF
TGTGCCAGCAGCTTAGCGCGGGGAGCTAGCGGGAGTTTTGAGCAGTTCTTC
>TRBV2|.|TRBJ2-1|few
CASNLIQVHEQFF
TGTGCCAGCAACTTAATCCAGGTGCATGAGCAGTTCTTC
>TRBV5-1|TRBD1|TRBJ2-7|.
CASSFLGQGTYEQYF
TGCGCCAGCAGCTTCTTGGGACAGGGAACCTACGAGCAGTACTTC
>TRBV29-1|.|TRBJ2-3|many
CSVVGPSFSTDTQYF
TGCAGCGTTGTTGGACCGTCCTTCTCCACAGATACGCAGTATTTT
>TRBV5-1|.|TRBJ2-7|.
CASSPEGAEQYF
TGCGCCAGCAGCCCGGAGGGGGCCGAGCAGTACTTC
>TRBV28|.|TRBJ2-1|.
CASSLAGYSYNEQFF
TGTGCCAGCAGTTTAGCGGGGTACTCCTACAATGAGCAGTTCTTC
>TRBV5-4|TRBD2|TRBJ2-1|.
CASSSGMRGGSYNEQFF
TGTGCCAGCAGCTCCGGGATGAGGGGAGGGTCCTACAATGAGCAGTTCTTC
>TRBV9|.|TRBJ2-3|few
CASSVGSGSTDTQYF
TGTGCCAGCAGCGTAGGAAGCGGGAGCACAGATACGCAGTATTTT
>TRBV20-1|TRBD2|TRBJ2-7|few
CSAPPGLDYEQYF
TGCAGTGCGCCCCCGGGACTAGACTACGAGCAGTACTTC
>TRBV12-3/TRBV12-4|TRBD1|TRBJ1-5|many
CASSPDRGRSDQPQHF
TGTGCCAGCAGTCCCGACAGGGGGCGGTCGGATCAGCCCCAGCATTTT
>TRBV10-3|.|TRBJ1-1|.
CAISRAENTEAFF
TGTGCCATCAGTAGGGCGGAAAACACTGAAGCTTTCTTT
>TRBV15|.|TRBJ1-6|few
CATSRDSRPSSYNSPLHF
TGTGCCACCAGCAGAGATTCGCGTCCTAGCTCCTATAATTCACCCCTCCACTTT
>TRBV7-9|TRBD2|TRBJ2-1|few
CASSYGTSDTNEQFF
TGTGCCAGCAGCTACGGGACTAGCGATACCAATGAGCAGTTCTTC
>TRBV7-9|.|TRBJ2-1|.
CASSLLGPTGMKNEQFF
TGTGCCAGCAGCTTGTTAGGTCCGACAGGCATGAAGAATGAGCAGTTCTTC
>TRBV15|TRBD2|TRBJ2-7|.
CSTSLRLSGRYGEQYF
TGTTCCACCAGCCTACGACTTAGCGGGAGGTACGGCGAGCAGTACTTC
>TRBV28|.|TRBJ1-1|.
CASSPLRANTEAFF
TGTGCCAGCAGTCCCCTCCGAGCGAACACTGAAGCTTTCTTT
>TRBV9|.|TRBJ2-1|.
CASSGRGGGTYNEQFF
TGTGCCAGCAGCGGCCGGGGTGGGGGGACCTACAATGAGCAGTTCTTC
>TRBV5-1|.|TRBJ2-7|.
CASGKDYEQYF
TGCGCCAGCGGGAAAGACTACGAGCAGTACTTC
>TRBV10-3|.|TRBJ2-1|few
CAISESLGSYNEQFF
TGTGCCATCAGTGAGTCGCTAGGGTCCTACAATGAGCAGTTCTTC
>TRBV9|.|TRBJ2-2|.
CASSPSRQKGAGELFF
TGTGCCAGCAGCCCCAGTCGGCAGAAGGGGGCCGGGGAGCTGTTTTTT
>TRBV6-1|TRBD2|TRBJ2-7|.
CASSISGHLSYEQYF
TGTGCCAGCAGTATTAGCGGGCACCTCTCCTACGAGCAGTACTTC
>TRBV5-1|TRBD1|TRBJ2-2|few
CATCEGGLNTGELFF
TGCGCCACCTGTGAAGGGGGCCTGAACACCGGGGAGCTGTTTTTT
>TRBV11-1|TRBD1|TRBJ2-5|.
CASSLVQGAVSTHRKETQYF
TGTGCCAGCAGCTTAGTTCAGGGGGCCGTCTCCACACACCGAAAAGAGACCCAGTACTTC
>TRBV10-3|TRBD2|TRBJ2-2|.
CAIGAGADTGELFF
TGTGCCATCGGAGCGGGGGCAGACACCGGGGAGCTGTTTTTT
>TRBV15|.|TRBJ2-7|.
CATSRDIPAASYEQYF
TGTGCCACCAGCAGAGATATACCAGCGGCCTCCTACGAGCAGTACTTC
>TRBV15|.|TRBJ2-5|.
CATSRDPLFQETQYF
TGTGCCACCAGCAGAGACCCTCTGTTCCAAGAGACCCAGTACTTC
>TRBV4-3|TRBD2|TRBJ2-3|.
CASSQDVWTSGRRSTDTQYF
TGCGCCAGCAGCCAAGATGTCTGGACTAGCGGGAGACGGAGCACAGATACGCAGTATTTT
>TRBV9|TRBD1|TRBJ2-7|many
CASSETSRDRDEQYF
TGTGCCAGCAGCGAGACAAGCCGGGACAGGGACGAGCAGTACTTC
>TRBV12-3/TRBV12-4|.|TRBJ1-2|many
CASSHYRPAANYGYTF
TGTGCCAGCAGTCACTATCGGCCGGCTGCTAACTATGGCTACACCTTC